This TCR beta chain stems from a study of beta chain features in type 1 diabetes. A note on this clone: The antigen remains undetermined.

The sequenced template was cDNA made from the entire isolated RNA. It was found that naive, central memory and regulatory T cell samples averaged about 3.57 million reads. TCRdb's table, derived via immunoSEQ multiplex PCR, lists solely in-frame clones and lacks some. The sample lists a few hundred thousand clones; 7.5% to 10% were seen once. Study-level results: In patients and controls equally, PCR might favor templates that are shorter. There was a moderate but significant shortening of TCRB CDR3s in all four CD4+ subsets of Type 1 diabetes patients.

Researchers reported sorting CD4+ naive, central memory, regulatory and stem cell-like memory cells via CD45RO/CCR7/CD25/CD127/CD95/CD27. The ends were cut back, 3 bases at V and 4 bases at J, with 10 bases in the middle. CDR3 length: 13 amino acids. Germline CDR1 is PRHDT and CDR2 is FYEKMQ (reference sequence). The clonotype originates from a woman between 18 and 29 years old in good health. Sequenced input: naive CD4+ T cells from blood. The rearrangement joins TRBV13 to TRBJ2-7, with D possibly matching TRBD1 (7 bases). CDR3 bases: TGTGCCAGCAGCTTCAGGGGGGAGTACGAGCAGTACTTC. Its translation is CASSFRGEYEQYF.